This T cell receptor beta chain was retrieved from a study of TIL therapy for anti-PD-1-resistant metastatic lung cancer. Broader study findings: Treatment-naive, never-smoker and oncogene-addicted patients were overrepresented in this highly selected cohort.

Time point reported: pre-treatment sample, taken before nivolumab and TIL therapy. Notes on this clone: What it recognizes is unknown.

The CDR3 loop spans 15 amino acids. Trimming took 4 bases from V and 3 from J; bases not matched to a gene: 8. The germline V gene encodes CDR1 SGDLS and CDR2 YYNGEE. The immunoSEQ assay was v3. Method: immunoSEQ multiplex PCR; TCRdb's copy keeps in-frame clones and lacks some. The repertoire includes 20,000 to 25,000 clones, around 71% of them detected once, and approximately 2% sits in the top ten. This chain links TRBV9 with TRBJ1-2; 8 positions match TRBD1. This receptor was identified in a person between 25 and 79 years old with non-small cell lung cancer. The material was blood, obtained at baseline. The CDR3 reads CASSIPGGVDYGYTF. CDR3 in DNA: TGTGCCAGCAGCATACCAGGGGGCGTGGACTATGGCTACACCTTC.